This T cell receptor beta chain was captured by sequencing in a study of blood T cell repertoires in COVID-19. Overall study: T cells, B-cell-depleted T cells, or PBMCs supplied cDNA or gDNA.

Study processing details: From reference gene primer amplification, estimates of nucleated cell counts were derived. The method was immunoSEQ multiplex PCR; TCRdb's version includes in-frame clones alone and lacks a portion of them. That table is the source of V, J and clone size, and D and trimming were worked out from the DNA. The repertoire holds 300,000 to 400,000 clones, with approximately 89% as singletons. CDR3 length equals 13 residues. From germline, CDR1 is SGHTA and CDR2 FQGNSA. V lost 10 bases to trimming and J lost 2 bases, with 13 bases between them. The rearrangement links TRBV7-2 to TRBJ2-3; tentative D call: TRBD1 (6 bases). Sequenced material: peripheral blood. This receptor was taken from a woman aged 18-35 years who had recovered from COVID-19. CDR3 region: CATGDTFTDTQYF. Here the CDR3 DNA reads TGTGCCACCGGGGACACGTTCACAGATACGCAGTATTTT.